These 30 T cell receptor beta chains came from one sample sequenced in a study of vaccination effects on CD4 cells after COVID-19. Scientists isolated CD4+ T cells after a roughly 10-day culture period ended. Measured with immunoSEQ multiplex PCR; TCRdb has only the in-frame clones, and not every one. The table includes about 76,000 clones, more than 70% detected once. For these receptors, no antigen is known. The sequenced sample was CD4+ T cells from PBMCs cultured without peptide, obtained before COVID-19 vaccination. The receptors shown here come from a human donor who received a COVID-19 vaccine.

The rearrangement uses TRBV18 and TRBJ2-3; unclear D gene. The CDR3 runs to 17 residues. V lost 1 base and J lost 0, with 14 bases in between. The germline CDR1 and CDR2 sequences are KGHSH and LQKENI. CDR3 coding DNA: TGTGCCAGCTCACCACAGAGTGGGGTATGGAGCACAGATACGCAGTATTTT. Its protein product is CASSPQSGVWSTDTQYF.

CDR3 nucleotides: TGTGCCTGGAGGGATAACCAGGGGGCGCGGGGCTACACCTTC. As protein: CAWRDNQGARGYTF. The chain couples TRBV30 to TRBJ1-2; 8 bases agree with TRBD1. V lost 3 bases, J lost 8 bases, and 11 bases stayed unmatched. Germline-derived CDR1 and CDR2 are GTSNPN and SVGIG (reference sequence). The CDR3 is made up of 14 amino acids.

A few counts support this clone. This CDR3 reads CASSLVAGVEQFF. The DNA for the CDR3 is TGTGCCAGCAGCTTAGTAGCGGGGGTAGAGCAGTTCTTC. This chain joins TRBV7-9 and TRBJ2-1, with 9 bases matching TRBD2. Losses at the gene ends were 1 base for V and 10 bases for J; bases not matched to a gene: 2. This CDR3 comprises 13 residues. From germline, CDR1 is SEHNR and CDR2 FQNEAQ (reference sequence).

The chain joins TRBV6-5 to TRBJ1-2; TRBD1 aligns across 7 bases. The V gene's germline CDR1 is MNHEY and CDR2 SVGAGI. V lost 7 bases and J lost 3; bases outside the gene matches: 5. CDR3 length equals 13 residues. The CDR3 sequence: CASTRQGYYGYTF. CDR3 DNA: TGTGCCAGCACCAGACAGGGTTACTATGGCTACACCTTC.

CDR3 region: CASSYGQGAEEQYV. The CDR3 DNA sequence: TGTGCCAGCAGCTACGGACAGGGGGCTGAAGAGCAGTACGTC. The chain joins TRBV7-2 to TRBJ2-7, with 11 bases lining up with TRBD1. Germline V gene sequence: CDR1 SGHTA, CDR2 FQGNSA. The CDR3 loop spans 14 amino acids. After removal of 4 bases from V and 7 bases from J, the junction contained 6 bases not matched to a gene.

This clone occurred once. The gene calls are TRBV6-2 or TRBV6-3 and TRBJ1-5; D is unclear. The CDR3 is 14 residues long. The V gene's germline CDR1 is MNHEY and CDR2 SVGEGT. V lost 4 bases and J 4 bases, leaving 11 bases between the germline ends. The CDR3, as DNA: TGTGCCAGCAGTTCCCCGCTAAAAAATCAGCCCCAGCATTTT. This translates into CASSSPLKNQPQHF.

The chain couples TRBV3-1 (or the pseudogene TRBV3-2) to TRBJ2-1, with TRBD2 identical over 13 bases. From germline, CDR1 is LGHDT and CDR2 YNNKEL (reference sequence). The CDR3 runs to 19 residues. Losses at the gene ends were 3 bases for V and 0 bases for J; bases not matched to a gene: 8. Written as DNA, the CDR3 is TGTGCCAGCAGCCAGCAGGGGACTAGCGGGATAAGCTCCTACAATGAGCAGTTCTTC. It encodes CASSQQGTSGISSYNEQFF.

This clone has a handful of counts. The chain is built from TRBV19 and TRBJ1-5; 7 nucleotides align to TRBD1. Germline CDR1 and CDR2: LNHDA and SQIVND (reference sequence). V was clipped by 3 bases and J by 11 bases; unmatched bases: 13. The CDR3 has 15 residues. The CDR3: CASSIRDSQPRAQHF. Here the CDR3 DNA reads TGTGCCAGTAGTATCAGGGACAGCCAGCCGCGGGCCCAGCATTTT.

The chain recombines TRBV6-2 or TRBV6-3 with TRBJ2-2; 10 positions agree with TRBD1. The CDR3 has 15 residues. Germline V CDR1 and CDR2: MNHEY, SVGEGT. The ends lost 6 bases at V and 4 bases at J; junction bases unmatched: 5. CDR3 DNA: TGTGCCAGCAGCAAAGACAGGGGGCTCACCGGGGAGCTGTTTTTT. This codes for CASSKDRGLTGELFF.

The chain combines TRBV29-1 with TRBJ1-2; 10 bases line up with TRBD1. This CDR3 spans 13 amino acids. CDR1 and CDR2 (germline): SQVTM, ANQGSEA. V shed 6 bases and J 6 bases; nucleotides not matched to a gene: 7. CDR3 DNA: TGCAGCGTCGTTCCGGGACAGGGGCATGGCTACACCTTC. Translated, it gives CSVVPGQGHGYTF.

The chain combines TRBV9 with TRBJ2-4; TRBD2 is a possible D gene (6 bases). Germline assignment: CDR1 SGDLS and CDR2 YYNGEE. The V gene lost 4 bases and the J gene lost 1 base, with 12 bases spanning the gap. The CDR3 is 15 residues long. CDR3 nucleotides: TGTGCCAGCAGCCCGGATGGGGGGGCCAAAAACATTCAGTACTTC. Encoded protein: CASSPDGGAKNIQYF.

V gene TRBV7-3 combines with J gene TRBJ1-1, with 7 bases fitting TRBD1. Germline CDR1 is SGHTA and CDR2 is FQGTGA. The CDR3 covers 14 residues. The V gene end was trimmed by 4 bases and the J gene end by 4 bases; junction bases not matched to a gene: 6. CDR3 protein: CASSSTGPGTEAFF. The DNA of the CDR3 is TGTGCCAGCAGCTCGACAGGGCCAGGCACTGAAGCTTTCTTT.

V is TRBV5-1 and J is TRBJ2-6; TRBD1 might be the D (6 bases). Deletions cut 5 bases from V and 0 bases from J, with 21 bases between. The CDR3 totals 19 residues. Germline assignment: CDR1 SGHRS and CDR2 YFSETQ. The CDR3 bases are TGCGCCAGCAGTAAGGACCCAGGGGTGGTATTCTCTGGGGCCAACGTCCTGACTTTC. The encoded protein is CASSKDPGVVFSGANVLTF.

The J gene is TRBJ2-3, the V gene TRBV5-1, with D unresolved. V was shortened by 5 bases and J by 0 bases, with 10 bases between the two germline ends. The germline V gene has CDR1 SGHRS and CDR2 YFSETQ. The CDR3 sequence is 14 residues long. This CDR3 reads CASSVSRSTDTQYF. The CDR3 coding sequence is TGCGCCAGCAGTGTCAGCCGTAGCACAGATACGCAGTATTTT.

The chain links TRBV24-1 to TRBJ2-1; D remains unclear. The CDR3 is 16 amino acids. Trimming took 1 base from V and 0 from J, leaving 9 bases between them. Per the germline V gene, CDR1 is KGHDR and CDR2 is SFDVKD. The CDR3 loop is CATSDFVRNSYNEQFF. The CDR3 DNA reads TGTGCCACCAGTGATTTCGTAAGGAACTCCTACAATGAGCAGTTCTTC.

The gene calls are TRBV6-5 and TRBJ1-1; weak D call: TRBD1 (6 bases). This CDR3 region has 15 residues. Germline V gene lookup returns CDR1 MNHEY and CDR2 SVGAGI. The V and J ends lost 8 bases and 1 base respectively, with 17 bases between them. The CDR3 spells CASRKYSGANTEAFF. The DNA of the CDR3 is TGTGCCAGCCGGAAATATTCGGGGGCGAACACTGAAGCTTTCTTT.

The V and J genes are TRBV10-1 and TRBJ2-5; perhaps D is TRBD1 or TRBD2 (5 bases each). Trimming took 11 bases from V and 5 from J, leaving 12 bases between them. The V gene's germline CDR1 is WNHNN and CDR2 SYGVQD (reference sequence). There are 11 residues in the CDR3. The CDR3 nucleotides read TGCGCCCTTAAATGGGGGGAGACCCAGTACTTC. Encoded protein: CALKWGETQYF.

This chain links TRBV1 with TRBJ2-3; whether TRBD1, the table's D call, matches the DNA was not checked. TRBV1 is shown as a pseudogene. The CDR3 totals 15 residues. The CDR3 sequence: CTSSQEPVVRDTQYF. In DNA, the CDR3 is TGCACCAGCAGCCAAGAGCCGGTAGTCAGGGATACGCAGTATTTT.

This clone was counted a single time. The J gene is TRBJ2-4, the V gene TRBV2, with a tentative D call TRBD2 (5 bases). The V end was cut by 0 bases, the J end by 9 bases, with 9 bases between. The CDR3 extends over 13 amino acids. Germline CDR1 SNHLY, CDR2 FYNNEI. CDR3 nucleotide sequence: TGTGCCAGCAGTGAAGCCGGGAAGGGCATTCAGTACTTC. Amino acids: CASSEAGKGIQYF.

This clone was observed a handful of times. This chain connects TRBV7-2 to TRBJ1-6; TRBD1 matches 10 bases. Unmatched junction bases numbered 9, after V lost 4 bases and J lost 0 bases. CDR1 SGHTA and CDR2 FQGNSA come from the germline V gene. The CDR3 has 19 amino acids. The CDR3 is CASSSGGQGMGSYNSPLHF. In nucleotides, the CDR3 is TGTGCCAGCAGCTCAGGGGGACAGGGGATGGGCTCCTATAATTCACCCCTCCACTTT.

The V call is TRBV11-1, the J call TRBJ1-1, with unresolved D. This CDR3 region has 13 residues. V was trimmed by 6 bases and J by 2 bases, leaving 10 bases between them. In germline, CDR1 is SGHAT, CDR2 FQDESV (reference sequence). The CDR3 DNA reads TGTGCCAGCAGTTTGACCGGAAACACTGAAGCTTTCTTT. Amino acid sequence: CASSLTGNTEAFF.

The rearrangement joins TRBV9 to TRBJ2-1; TRBD2 matches 8 bases. The J segment lost 2 bases and the V segment lost 0 bases, leaving 4 bases of the junction unmatched. Germline CDR1 SGDLS, CDR2 YYNGEE. The CDR3 length is 16 residues. CDR3 in DNA: TGTGCCAGCAGCGTAGGAATAGCGGGGACCTACAATGAGCAGTTCTTC. Translated, it gives CASSVGIAGTYNEQFF.

CDR3 nucleotide sequence: TGTGCCAGCAGTGAAATTGGGACAGGGGGTCAGCCCCAGCATTTT. It codes for CASSEIGTGGQPQHF. The chain links TRBV6-1 to TRBJ1-5; TRBD1 aligns across 11 bases. The germline gives CDR1 MNHNS, CDR2 SASEGT. V lost 2 bases to trimming and J lost 6 bases; unmatched junction nucleotides: 3. This CDR3 contains 15 residues.

V usage is TRBV2 and J usage is TRBJ2-5; D not resolved. The germline gives CDR1 SNHLY, CDR2 FYNNEI. The CDR3 totals 11 residues. V lost 11 bases and J lost 1, with 8 bases in between. The chain's CDR3 is CACSFQETQYF. CDR3 DNA sequence: TGTGCCTGTTCGTTCCAAGAGACCCAGTACTTC.

This chain links TRBV6-6 with TRBJ1-2; 7 bases match TRBD1. The junction had 27 bases not matched to a gene; V was cut back by 7 bases and J by 7 bases. This CDR3 spans 19 amino acids. CDR1 and CDR2 (germline): MNHNY, SVGAGI (reference sequence). The DNA of the CDR3 is TGTGCCAGCATTCGAAACACAGGGGAGGTAGGGTCAAAGAGTGGTGGCTACACCTTC. Amino acids: CASIRNTGEVGSKSGGYTF.

This chain joins TRBV2 and TRBJ2-2; D may be TRBD1 (5 bases). Trimming took off 6 bases at V and 6 bases at J, with 8 bases between the two ends. Germline CDR1 and CDR2: SNHLY and FYNNEI. This CDR3 comprises 12 residues. The CDR3 coding sequence is TGTGCCAGCAGAGACAGAGCCGGGGAGCTGTTTTTT. This sequence encodes CASRDRAGELFF.

Here the CDR3 DNA reads TGTGCCAGCAGTGCCCACCTGGGGGGAGAGACCCAGTACTTC. Residues: CASSAHLGGETQYF. The rearrangement joins TRBV2 to TRBJ2-5, with TRBD2 as a possible D gene (6 bases). Germline V CDR1 and CDR2: SNHLY, FYNNEI. The CDR3 loop spans 14 amino acids. Trimming left V 4 bases short and J 4 bases short, with 13 bases between.

This clone is a singleton in its sample. This chain connects TRBV6-1 to TRBJ1-3; no definite D call. The CDR3 is made up of 16 amino acids. V was pared by 3 bases and J by 0 bases, with 12 bases between. Germline V gene lookup returns CDR1 MNHNS and CDR2 SASEGT. The CDR3 spells CASSDVLLSSGNTIYF. CDR3 sequence (DNA): TGTGCCAGCAGTGATGTCCTGTTAAGCTCTGGAAACACCATATATTTT.

The rearrangement joins TRBV4-1 to TRBJ2-5; 9 bases map to TRBD2. Germline trimming cut 1 base from V and 5 bases from J; bases unmatched to any gene: 8. CDR1 and CDR2 from the germline V gene are MGHRA and YSYEKL. The CDR3 runs to 16 residues. The CDR3 loop is CASSQVGSGGGETQYF. CDR3 DNA sequence: TGCGCCAGCAGCCAAGTGGGTAGCGGGGGTGGCGAGACCCAGTACTTC.

V gene TRBV5-1 combines with J gene TRBJ1-1; 10 nucleotides align to TRBD1. The CDR3 runs to 18 residues. CDR1 and CDR2 (germline): SGHRS, YFSETQ. V was clipped by 1 base and J by 0 bases; unmatched bases: 9. The CDR3, as DNA: TGCGCCAGCAGCTTGTCCCCCGGGACAGGGGATTTGAACACTGAAGCTTTCTTT. Translating gives CASSLSPGTGDLNTEAFF. The entire variable domain, with the rest obtained from reference TRBV5-1 and TRBJ1-1, is as follows: KAGVTQTPRYLIKTRGQQVTLSCSPISGHRSVSWYQQTPGQGLQFLFEYFSETQRNKGNFPGRFSGRQFSNSRSEMNVSTLELGDSALYLCASSLSPGTGDLNTEAFFGQGTRLTVV.